This TCR beta chain was observed in a study of blood T cell repertoires in COVID-19. For the study at large: Acute and convalescent COVID-19 samples came from the United States, Italy and Spain. Sources were T cells, B-cell-depleted T cells, or PBMCs; the material itself was cDNA or gDNA.

The length of the CDR3 is 11 residues. Germline CDR1 and CDR2: MNHEY and SVGEGT. V dropped 3 bases and J dropped 5 bases, with 4 bases sitting between them. Original handling: Estimation of nucleated cell counts was performed using reference gene primer amplification. Only in-frame clones appear in the TCRdb table, and some are missing; sequencing was by immunoSEQ multiplex PCR. That table gives V, J and clone size, and the DNA gave D and trimming. The sample yields 200,000 to 250,000 clones, around 84% seen once. J is TRBJ2-5 and V is TRBV6-2 or TRBV6-3; no clear D gene. Sequenced material: peripheral blood. The receptor was derived from a woman older than 75 with active or convalescent COVID-19. CDR3 sequence reads: CASSYMETQYF. Written as DNA, the CDR3 is TGTGCCAGCAGTTATATGGAGACCCAGTACTTC.